This T cell receptor (beta chain) originates from a study of cytotoxic CD8 clonotypes in ibrutinib-treated CLL. Study background: A mean of approximately 260,000 productive templates and 85,000 to 95,000 productive rearrangements was obtained per sample.

Deep sequencing aimed at 1 in 200,000 to 1 in 1 million T cells' resolution. Produced via immunoSEQ multiplex PCR; TCRdb's table is partial and in-frame only. The table has about 140,000 clones, more than 75% seen once. V trimming: 4 bases; J trimming: 2 bases; junction bases outside the gene matches: 4. This CDR3 region has 16 residues. Germline CDR1 and CDR2: MNHNS and SASEGT. This chain links TRBV6-1 with TRBJ2-2, with 10 nucleotides matching TRBD2. Material: PBMCs, obtained after 36 months of ibrutinib treatment. This TCR was recovered from a human donor with chronic lymphocytic leukemia. The CDR3: CASSALAGFNTGELFF. Here the CDR3 DNA reads TGTGCCAGCAGTGCACTAGCGGGATTTAACACCGGGGAGCTGTTTTTT.